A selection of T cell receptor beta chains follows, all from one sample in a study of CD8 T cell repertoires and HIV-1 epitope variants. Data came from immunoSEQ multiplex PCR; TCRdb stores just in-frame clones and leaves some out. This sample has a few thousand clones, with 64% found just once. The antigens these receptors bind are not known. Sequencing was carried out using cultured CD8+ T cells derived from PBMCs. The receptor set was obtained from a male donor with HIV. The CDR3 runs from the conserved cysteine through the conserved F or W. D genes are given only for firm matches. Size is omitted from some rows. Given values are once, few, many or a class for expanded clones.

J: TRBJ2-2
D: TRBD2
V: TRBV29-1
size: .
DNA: TGCAGCGTTGGACTAGCGGGAGTCACCGGGGAGCTGTTTTTT
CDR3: CSVGLAGVTGELFF

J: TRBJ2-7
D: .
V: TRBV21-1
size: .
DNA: TGTGCCAGCAGCAAAAAGGCGTCCCGGGATTACGAGCAGTACTTC
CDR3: CASSKKASRDYEQYF

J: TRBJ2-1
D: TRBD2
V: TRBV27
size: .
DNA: TGTGCCAGCAGTCTAACTAGCGGGGGCCCCTACAATGAGCAGTTCTTC
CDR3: CASSLTSGGPYNEQFF

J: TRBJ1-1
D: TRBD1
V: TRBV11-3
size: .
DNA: TGTGCCAGCAGCGTCGGCATACAGGGGGGGGACACTGAAGCTTTCTTT
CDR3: CASSVGIQGGDTEAFF

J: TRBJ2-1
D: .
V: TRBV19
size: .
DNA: TGTGCCAGTAGTATCCAGCCGAACTCCTACAATGAGCAGTTCTTC
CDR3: CASSIQPNSYNEQFF

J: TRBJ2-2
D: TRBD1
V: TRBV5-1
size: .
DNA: TGCGCCAGCAGCGGACAGGTTCCGGACACCGGGGAGCTGTTTTTT
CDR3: CASSGQVPDTGELFF

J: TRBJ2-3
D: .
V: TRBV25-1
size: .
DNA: TGTGCCAGCAGTGAATCCAGGGAGTGGGGGTCGGGCACAGATACGCAGTATTTT
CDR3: CASSESREWGSGTDTQYF

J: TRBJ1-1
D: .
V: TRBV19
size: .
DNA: TGTGCCAGTAGGGTCCAGGAGTACACTGAAGCTTTCTTT
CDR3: CASRVQEYTEAFF

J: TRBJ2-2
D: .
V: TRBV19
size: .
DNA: TGTGCCAGTAGTATAACGGGGGTCACCGGGGAGCTGTTTTTT
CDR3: CASSITGVTGELFF

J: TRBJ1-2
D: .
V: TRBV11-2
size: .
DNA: TGTGCCAGCAGCCCTCCAGGGGTTCAAACTTATGGCTACACCTTC
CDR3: CASSPPGVQTYGYTF

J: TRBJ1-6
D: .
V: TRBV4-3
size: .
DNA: TGCGCCAGCAGCCAAGACAGGGCCAGTGATTCACCCCTCCACTTT
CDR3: CASSQDRASDSPLHF

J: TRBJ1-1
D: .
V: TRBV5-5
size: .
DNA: TGTGCCAGCAGCTTGGGGTACTCTGAAGCTTTCTTT
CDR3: CASSLGYSEAFF

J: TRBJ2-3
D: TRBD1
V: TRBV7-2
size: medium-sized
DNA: TGTGCCAGCAGCCCAGGACAGGGCAACACAGATACGCAGTATTTT
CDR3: CASSPGQGNTDTQYF

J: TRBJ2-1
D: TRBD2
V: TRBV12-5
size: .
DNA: TGTGCTAGTGGTTTGGGCGGGACTAGCGTCTCCAATGAGCAGTTCTTC
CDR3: CASGLGGTSVSNEQFF

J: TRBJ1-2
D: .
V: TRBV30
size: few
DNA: TGTGCCTGGAGTGAAGGCTCTAACTATGGCTACACCTTC
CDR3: CAWSEGSNYGYTF

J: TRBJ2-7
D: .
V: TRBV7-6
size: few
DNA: TGTGCCAGCAGCTTAGGAGGGTTGGGGTCCAGCGGGCCGGCCTACGAGCAGTACTTC
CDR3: CASSLGGLGSSGPAYEQYF

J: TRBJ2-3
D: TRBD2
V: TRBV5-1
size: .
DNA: TGCGCCAGCAGCTTGTATGGCGGGAGTGCAGATACGCAGTATTTT
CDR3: CASSLYGGSADTQYF

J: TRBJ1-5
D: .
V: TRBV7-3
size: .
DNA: TGTGCCAGCAGCTTAAATGGAGGGTTGCGCAATCAGCCCCAGCATTTT
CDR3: CASSLNGGLRNQPQHF

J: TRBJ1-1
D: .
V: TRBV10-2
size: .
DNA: TGCGCCAGCAGTGAGATGAACACTGAAGCTTTCTTT
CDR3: CASSEMNTEAFF

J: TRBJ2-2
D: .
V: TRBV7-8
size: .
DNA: TGTGCCAGCAGCTACTCCCCCCGGGGGACCGGGGAGCTGTTTTTT
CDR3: CASSYSPRGTGELFF

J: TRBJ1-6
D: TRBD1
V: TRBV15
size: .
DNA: TGTGCCACCAGCAGAGATCGGGGACAGATTTCACCCCTCCACTTT
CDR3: CATSRDRGQISPLHF

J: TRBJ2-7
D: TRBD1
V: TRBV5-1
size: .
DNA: TGCGCCAGCAGCTGGGGACAGGGGGCGAGGGAGCAGTACTTC
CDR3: CASSWGQGAREQYF

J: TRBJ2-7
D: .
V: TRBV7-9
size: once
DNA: TGTGCCAGCAGATCGGGGTACGAGCAGTACTTC
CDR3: CASRSGYEQYF

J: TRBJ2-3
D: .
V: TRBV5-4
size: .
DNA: TGTGCCAGCAGCGGTTTGACAGATACGCAGTATTTT
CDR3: CASSGLTDTQYF

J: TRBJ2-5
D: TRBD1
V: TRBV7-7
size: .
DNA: TGTGCTAGCAGCTTATTGGGCAGGGGGCGAGAAGAGACCCAGTACTTC
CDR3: CASSLLGRGREETQYF

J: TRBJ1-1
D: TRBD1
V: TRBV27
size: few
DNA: TGTGCCAGCAGTTTATCGTGGACAGGGTGGGACACTGAAGCTTTCTTT
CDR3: CASSLSWTGWDTEAFF

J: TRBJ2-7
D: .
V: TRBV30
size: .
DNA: TGTGCCTGGAGTGTCCGTCGGTACGAGCAGTACTTC
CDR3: CAWSVRRYEQYF

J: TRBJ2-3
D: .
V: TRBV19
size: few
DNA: TGTGCCAGCCGTAATAGGGGGGATACGCAGTATTTT
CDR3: CASRNRGDTQYF

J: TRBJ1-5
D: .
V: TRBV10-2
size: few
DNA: TGCGCCAGCGGCGGGACAACGGGGTATAGCAATCAGCCCCAGCATTTT
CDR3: CASGGTTGYSNQPQHF

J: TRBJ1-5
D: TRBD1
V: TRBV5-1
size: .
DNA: TGCGCCAGCAGCTTGGTCTCTGGGACAGGTCAGCCCCAGCATTTT
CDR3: CASSLVSGTGQPQHF

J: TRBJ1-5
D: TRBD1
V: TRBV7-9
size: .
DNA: TGTGCCAGCAGCCCACAGGGGGCTGGCAATCAGCCCCAGCATTTT
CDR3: CASSPQGAGNQPQHF

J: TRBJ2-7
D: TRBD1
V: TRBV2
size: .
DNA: TGTGCCAGCCGACAGGGTTTTAACGAGCAGTACTTC
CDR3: CASRQGFNEQYF

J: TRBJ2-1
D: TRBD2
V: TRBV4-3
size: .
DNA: TGCGCCAGCAGCGCCTACTCGGGGGGGCCCGACAATGAGCAGTTCTTC
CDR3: CASSAYSGGPDNEQFF

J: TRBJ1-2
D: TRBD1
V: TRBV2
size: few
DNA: TGTGCCAGCAGTGACCGGGACAGTTCCATCTATGGCTACACCTTC
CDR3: CASSDRDSSIYGYTF

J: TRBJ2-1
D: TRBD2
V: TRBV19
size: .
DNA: TGTGCCAGTAGTATAGGACTAGCGGGGTATGAGCAGTTCTTC
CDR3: CASSIGLAGYEQFF

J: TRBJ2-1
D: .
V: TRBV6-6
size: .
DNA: TGTGCCAGCAGTTCCCCGACTATTTACAATGAGCAGTTCTTC
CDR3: CASSSPTIYNEQFF

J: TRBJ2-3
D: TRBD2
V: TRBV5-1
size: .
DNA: TGCGCCAGCAGCGAACCGGGACTAGCGCAACATACGCAGTATTTT
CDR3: CASSEPGLAQHTQYF

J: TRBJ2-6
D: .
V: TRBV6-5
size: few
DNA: TGTGCCAGCACCTTAGTATCTGGGGCCAACGTCCTGACTTTC
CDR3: CASTLVSGANVLTF

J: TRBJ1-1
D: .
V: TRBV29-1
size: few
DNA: TGCAGCGTTGAGGCCCTGGGTACTGAAGCTTTCTTT
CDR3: CSVEALGTEAFF

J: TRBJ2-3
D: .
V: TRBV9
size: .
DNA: TGTGCCAGCAGCGTAGGAGGGGGGGCTAGCACAGATACGCAGTATTTT
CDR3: CASSVGGGASTDTQYF

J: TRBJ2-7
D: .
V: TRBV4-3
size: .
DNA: TGCGCCAGCAGCCAAGATAAAACAGGGCAGATCGGGTACGAGCAGTACTTC
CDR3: CASSQDKTGQIGYEQYF

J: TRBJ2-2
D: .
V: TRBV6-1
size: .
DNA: TGTGCCAGCAGCTCGGACAGCACCGGGGAGCTGTTTTTT
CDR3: CASSSDSTGELFF

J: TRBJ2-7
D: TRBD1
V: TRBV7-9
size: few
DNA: TGTGCCAGCAGCTTGGGACAGTACCTTCGTGAGCAGTACTTC
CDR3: CASSLGQYLREQYF

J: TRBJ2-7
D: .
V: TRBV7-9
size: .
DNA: TGTGCCAGCAGCTTCGGGCGGGGCGACTACGAGCAGTACTTC
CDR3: CASSFGRGDYEQYF

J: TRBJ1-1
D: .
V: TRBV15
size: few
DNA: TGTGCCACCAGCAGAGATTTTGCGGGGACTGAAGCTTTCTTT
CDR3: CATSRDFAGTEAFF

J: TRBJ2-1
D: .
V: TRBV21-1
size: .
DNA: TGTGCCAGCCCCCCGTCCTACAGGGTTCCGAGCTCCTACAATGAGCAGTTCTTC
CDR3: CASPPSYRVPSSYNEQFF

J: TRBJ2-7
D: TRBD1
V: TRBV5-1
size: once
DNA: TGCGCCAGCAGCCCTGGGACAGGGCAAAAGCAGTACTTC
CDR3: CASSPGTGQKQYF

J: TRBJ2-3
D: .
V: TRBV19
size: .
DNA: TGTGCCAGTAGTATTGGGGGAGAGGGCACAGATACGCAGTATTTT
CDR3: CASSIGGEGTDTQYF